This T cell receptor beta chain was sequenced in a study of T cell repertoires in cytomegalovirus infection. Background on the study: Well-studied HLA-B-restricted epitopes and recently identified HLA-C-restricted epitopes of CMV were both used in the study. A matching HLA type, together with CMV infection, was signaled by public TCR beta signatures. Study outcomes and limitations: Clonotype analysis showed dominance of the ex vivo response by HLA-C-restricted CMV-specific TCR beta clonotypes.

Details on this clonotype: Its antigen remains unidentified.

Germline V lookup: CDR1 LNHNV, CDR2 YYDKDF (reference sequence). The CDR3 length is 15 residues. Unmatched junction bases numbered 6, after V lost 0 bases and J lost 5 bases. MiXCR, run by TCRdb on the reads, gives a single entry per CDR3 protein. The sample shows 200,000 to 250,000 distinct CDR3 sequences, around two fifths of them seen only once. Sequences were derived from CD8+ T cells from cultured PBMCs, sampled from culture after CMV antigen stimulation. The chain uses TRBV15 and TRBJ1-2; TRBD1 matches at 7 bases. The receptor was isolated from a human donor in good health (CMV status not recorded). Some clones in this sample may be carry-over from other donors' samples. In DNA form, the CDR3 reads TGTGCCACCAGCAGAGAGTCCAGGGGGAAGTATGGCTACACCTTC. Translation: CATSRESRGKYGYTF.